Below, 29 T cell receptor beta chains from the same sample are listed, as sequenced in a study of control samples from healthy donors and cancer patients. Sequencing used immunoSEQ multiplex PCR; TCRdb keeps in-frame clones, though not all of them. Of about 53,000 clones listed, around 90% are singletons. Sequencing used PBMCs. The receptors come from a man between 60 and 75 years old with head and neck cancer.

The CDR3 bases are TGTGCCAGCAGATCAGACGGAAACACCGGGGAGCTGTTTTTT. Its protein is CASRSDGNTGELFF. The V gene is TRBV7-9, the J gene TRBJ2-2; no definite D call. The CDR3 sequence is 14 residues long. Trimming removed 6 bases from V and 2 bases from J, with 10 bases in between. From germline, CDR1 is SEHNR and CDR2 FQNEAQ (reference sequence).

The chain uses TRBV19 and TRBJ1-2; 10 bases match TRBD1. This CDR3 contains 15 residues. Germline V CDR1 and CDR2: LNHDA, SQIVND (reference sequence). The trim removed 4 bases at V and 3 bases at J, leaving 5 bases unmatched. This chain's CDR3 is CASSNRDRGDYGYTF. CDR3 bases: TGTGCCAGTAGTAACCGGGACAGGGGTGACTATGGCTACACCTTC.

Details on this clone: Its ends do not fully match the called genes, so a read error is possible. For the CDR3, the DNA is TGCAGTGCTATTCCGACTAGCGGGGGGGAGTTC. Translation gives CSAIPTSGGEF. The chain recombines TRBV20-1 with TRBJ2-7; 14 nucleotides match TRBD2. CDR3 length equals 11 residues. Germline lookup yields CDR1 DFQATT and CDR2 SNEGSKA (reference sequence).

This chain connects TRBV3-1 (or the pseudogene TRBV3-2) to TRBJ1-1; D is possibly TRBD1 (6 bases). The CDR3 totals 14 residues. V gave up 3 bases and J gave up 1 base, with 9 bases separating them. Germline values: CDR1 LGHDT, CDR2 YNNKEL (reference sequence). As DNA, the CDR3 is TGTGCCAGCAGCCAGCAAGGGGGGAACACTGAAGCTTTCTTT. This translates into CASSQQGGNTEAFF.

This chain uses TRBV7-8 with TRBJ2-7; no clear D gene. Per the germline V gene, CDR1 is SGHVS and CDR2 is FQNEAQ. Trimming cost V 2 bases and J 3 bases, with 8 bases left between them. This CDR3 has 13 amino acids. The CDR3 nucleotides are TGTGCCAGCAGCTTAACCGACGGCTACGAGCAGTACTTC. This codes for CASSLTDGYEQYF.

The chain combines TRBV2 with TRBJ1-1, with unresolved D. Trimming stripped 3 bases from V and 0 bases from J, with 11 bases between. Germline V lookup: CDR1 SNHLY, CDR2 FYNNEI. The CDR3 totals 15 residues. CDR3 DNA sequence: TGTGCCAGCAGTGAGGAACGAAGCATGAACACTGAAGCTTTCTTT. Translating gives CASSEERSMNTEAFF. Based on the CDR3 plus reference TRBV2 and TRBJ1-1, the full variable domain is EPEVTQTPSHQVTQMGQEVILRCVPISNHLYFYWYRQILGQKVEFLVSFYNNEISEKSEIFDDQFSVERPDGSNFTLKIRSTKLEDSAMYFCASSEERSMNTEAFFGQGTRLTVV.

The chain has TRBV7-6 and TRBJ2-3; D unclear. Germline V gene lookup returns CDR1 SGHVS and CDR2 FNYEAQ. The CDR3 length is 14 residues. V lost 0 bases, J lost 0 bases, and 4 bases lay in between. The CDR3 reads CASSLAGSTDTQYF. The CDR3 DNA sequence: TGTGCCAGCAGCTTAGCGGGGAGCACAGATACGCAGTATTTT.

The chain is built from TRBV4-3 and TRBJ1-1; the D is unclear. The ends were cut back, 0 bases at V and 0 bases at J, with 11 bases in the middle. Germline-derived CDR1 and CDR2 are LGHNA and YSLEER. The CDR3 covers 16 residues. The DNA for the CDR3 is TGCGCCAGCAGCCAAGATGTATCCCGGATGAACACTGAAGCTTTCTTT. It specifies CASSQDVSRMNTEAFF.

CDR3 in amino acids: CASSGTGTGGKETQYF. In DNA form, the CDR3 reads TGTGCCAGCAGCGGTACCGGGACAGGGGGCAAAGAGACCCAGTACTTC. The V call is TRBV9, the J call TRBJ2-5; 12 nucleotides align to TRBD1. After removal of 3 bases from V and 3 bases from J, the junction contained 6 bases not matched to a gene. Germline assignment: CDR1 SGDLS and CDR2 YYNGEE. The CDR3 loop spans 16 amino acids. Full variable domain (remainder filled in from reference TRBV9 and TRBJ2-5): DSGVTQTPKHLITATGQRVTLRCSPRSGDLSVYWYQQSLDQGLQFLIQYYNGEERAKGNILERFSAQQFPDLHSELNLSSLELGDSALYFCASSGTGTGGKETQYFGPGTRLLVL.

The sample holds one count of this clone. The chain has TRBV7-6 and TRBJ2-3; 7 bases fit TRBD1. The germline V gene has CDR1 SGHVS and CDR2 FNYEAQ. With V trimmed by 4 bases and J by 6 bases, 1 base remained unmatched. The CDR3 extends over 12 amino acids. CDR3 sequence reads: CASSSQGDTQYF. Written as DNA, the CDR3 is TGTGCCAGCAGCTCACAGGGGGATACGCAGTATTTT.

This rearrangement joins TRBV10-3 to TRBJ2-1, with D possibly being TRBD2 (6 bases). V was pared by 8 bases and J by 4 bases, with 12 bases between. CDR1 and CDR2 from the germline V gene are ENHRY and SYGVKD. There are 13 residues in the CDR3. CDR3 nucleotides: TGTGCCATCGGAGGACGGGGGTACAATGAGCAGTTCTTC. It is translated as CAIGGRGYNEQFF.

The rearrangement joins TRBV2 to TRBJ2-7; a possible D gene is TRBD1 (10 bases). Trimming removed 6 bases at V and 5 bases at J, with 20 bases between. CDR1 is SNHLY and CDR2 is FYNNEI in the germline V gene. The CDR3 consists of 15 residues. Here the CDR3 reads CASRDRGTSFDEQYF. For the CDR3, the DNA is TGTGCCAGCAGGGACAGGGGGACTAGCTTTGACGAGCAGTACTTC.

This chain connects TRBV27 to TRBJ2-6, with D possibly matching TRBD2 (5 bases). CDR1 and CDR2 (germline): MNHEY, SMNVEV (reference sequence). V was shortened by 2 bases and J by 0 bases, with 20 bases between the two germline ends. CDR3 length: 20 amino acids. The DNA of the CDR3 is TGTGCCAGCAGTTTAAGGCAGGACTCCTACTCTAGCTCTGGGGCCAACGTCCTGACTTTC. It specifies CASSLRQDSYSSSGANVLTF.

The J gene is TRBJ1-1, the V gene TRBV7-2; 7 positions agree with TRBD1. The germline V gene encodes CDR1 SGHTA and CDR2 FQGNSA. The J segment lost 2 bases and the V segment lost 6 bases, leaving 6 bases of the junction unmatched. CDR3 length: 14 amino acids. CDR3 protein: CASRPGQQNTEAFF. The CDR3 nucleotides are TGTGCCAGCAGACCGGGACAGCAAAACACTGAAGCTTTCTTT.

The chain recombines TRBV4-2 with TRBJ1-5; TRBD1 is a possible D gene (5 bases). The V gene's germline CDR1 is LGHNA and CDR2 YNFKEQ. With 0 bases removed from V and 5 bases from J, the gap between germline ends came to 8 bases. The CDR3 consists of 14 residues. The CDR3, as DNA: TGTGCCAGCAGCCAAGAAACAGGAGATCAGCCCCAGCATTTT. As protein: CASSQETGDQPQHF.

The rearrangement uses TRBV6-2 or TRBV6-3 and TRBJ2-1, with 9 bases lining up with TRBD2. CDR1 and CDR2 from the germline V gene are MNHEY and SVGEGT. Germline trimming cut 6 bases from V and 8 bases from J; bases unmatched to any gene: 11. The CDR3 has 15 residues. CDR3 nucleotides: TGTGCCAGCAGCTCGGGACTAGCAGAGGGCGATGAGCAGTTCTTC. It is translated as CASSSGLAEGDEQFF.

The V gene is TRBV5-1, the J gene TRBJ1-2, with D possibly being TRBD1 (5 bases). This CDR3 has 14 residues. The V gene's germline CDR1 is SGHRS and CDR2 YFSETQ. Trimming left V 4 bases short and J 9 bases short, with 19 bases between. The CDR3 DNA reads as TGCGCCAGCAGCCCGCCCGCGGGGGATAAACGCTACACCTTC. Its translation is CASSPPAGDKRYTF. The full variable domain, with the rest looked up from reference TRBV5-1 and TRBJ1-2, is KAGVTQTPRYLIKTRGQQVTLSCSPISGHRSVSWYQQTPGQGLQFLFEYFSETQRNKGNFPGRFSGRQFSNSRSEMNVSTLELGDSALYLCASSPPAGDKRYTFGSGTRLTVV.

In this sample, this clone turned up once. The V and J genes are TRBV4-3 and TRBJ2-7, with 9 bases aligning to TRBD1. The CDR3 has 14 amino acids. V was pared by 4 bases and J by 3 bases, with 4 bases of the junction left unmatched. Germline V gives CDR1 LGHNA, CDR2 YSLEER. CDR3 amino acids: CASSLGQGRYEQYF. The CDR3 DNA follows: TGCGCCAGCAGCCTCGGACAGGGGCGCTACGAGCAGTACTTC.

This clone was picked up one time. V gene TRBV7-2 combines with J gene TRBJ2-5, with D unresolved. Germline V gene lookup returns CDR1 SGHTA and CDR2 FQGNSA. CDR3 length: 16 residues. The germline V and J ends were trimmed by 5 bases and 2 bases, with 18 bases remaining between them. This chain's CDR3 is CASSLMWTRGQETQYF. CDR3 nucleotide sequence: TGTGCCAGCAGCCTAATGTGGACCAGAGGACAAGAGACCCAGTACTTC.

The rearrangement links TRBV5-1 to TRBJ2-7, with unresolved D. Trimming removed 4 bases at V and 2 bases at J, with 7 bases between. This CDR3 is 12 amino acids long. In germline, CDR1 is SGHRS, CDR2 YFSETQ. This chain's CDR3 is CASSATPYEQYF. DNA for the CDR3: TGCGCCAGCAGCGCTACCCCCTACGAGCAGTACTTC. Full variable domain (remainder filled in from reference TRBV5-1 and TRBJ2-7): KAGVTQTPRYLIKTRGQQVTLSCSPISGHRSVSWYQQTPGQGLQFLFEYFSETQRNKGNFPGRFSGRQFSNSRSEMNVSTLELGDSALYLCASSATPYEQYFGPGTRLTVT.

This rearrangement joins TRBV7-9 to TRBJ1-1; D perhaps matches TRBD1 (6 bases). The germline V gene encodes CDR1 SEHNR and CDR2 FQNEAQ (reference sequence). The CDR3 loop spans 14 amino acids. Trimming left V 4 bases short and J 4 bases short, with 13 bases between. CDR3 protein: CASSSYREGTEAFF. CDR3 nucleotides: TGTGCCAGCAGCTCTTACAGGGAAGGCACTGAAGCTTTCTTT.

The table lists this clone with a count of one. V and J are TRBV4-1 and TRBJ2-5; D uncertain. Germline CDR1 is MGHRA and CDR2 is YSYEKL. Trimming left V 4 bases short and J 3 bases short, with 9 bases between. The CDR3 is made up of 13 amino acids. The CDR3 DNA is TGCGCCAGCAGCCTCTACCCCGAAGAGACCCAGTACTTC. This gives the protein CASSLYPEETQYF.

V gene TRBV3-1 (or the pseudogene TRBV3-2) combines with J gene TRBJ2-7; 8 bases agree with TRBD1. Germline values: CDR1 LGHDT, CDR2 YNNKEL (reference sequence). V lost 3 bases, J lost 2 bases, and 15 bases stayed unmatched. The CDR3 length is 18 residues. CDR3 in amino acids: CASSQQTWAGGRAYEQYF. The CDR3 nucleotides are TGTGCCAGCAGCCAGCAGACCTGGGCAGGGGGCAGGGCCTACGAGCAGTACTTC.

This chain joins TRBV6-2 or TRBV6-3 and TRBJ2-1; 16 positions match TRBD2. This CDR3 spans 19 amino acids. V lost 6 bases, J lost 8 bases, and 16 bases stayed unmatched. CDR1 and CDR2 (germline): MNHEY, SVGEGT. Here the CDR3 reads CASSGTSGRAESLFDEQFF. In DNA, the CDR3 is TGTGCCAGCAGCGGGACTAGCGGGAGGGCCGAGTCTCTGTTCGATGAGCAGTTCTTC.

V usage is TRBV18 and J usage is TRBJ1-2; D is perhaps TRBD1 (6 bases). From germline, CDR1 is KGHSH and CDR2 LQKENI. V lost 2 bases to trimming and J lost 3 bases, with 10 bases between them. This CDR3 comprises 14 residues. DNA for the CDR3: TGTGCCAGCTCACCAATACAGGGAGACTATGGCTACACCTTC. Residues: CASSPIQGDYGYTF.

The chain recombines TRBV5-1 with TRBJ1-5; 7 nucleotides agree with TRBD1. This CDR3 region has 14 residues. Looked up from germline, CDR1 is SGHRS and CDR2 is YFSETQ. V dropped 4 bases and J dropped 2; count of bases not matched to a gene: 3. Written as DNA, the CDR3 is TGCGCCAGCAGCCCCGGACAGGGCAATCAGCCCCAGCATTTT. It is translated as CASSPGQGNQPQHF.

In nucleotides, the CDR3 is TGCGCCAGCAGCTTAGTCGGGAGCTCCTACAATGAGCAGTTCTTC. It specifies CASSLVGSSYNEQFF. The genes are TRBV5-1 and TRBJ2-1; D might be TRBD2 (6 bases). The CDR3 has 15 residues. Germline assignment: CDR1 SGHRS and CDR2 YFSETQ. The V end lost 2 bases, the J end lost 0 bases, and 9 bases lay between the germline ends.

This clone was seen only once. The V gene is TRBV4-3, the J gene TRBJ2-2; D not certain. From germline, CDR1 is LGHNA and CDR2 YSLEER. This CDR3 has 15 residues. V was cut by 1 base and J by 4 bases, with 10 bases left in between. In DNA, the CDR3 is TGCGCCAGCAGCCAAGCCTGGTCGGGCACCGGGGAGCTGTTTTTT. This encodes CASSQAWSGTGELFF.

V usage is TRBV5-6 and J usage is TRBJ2-2, with D hard to call. The CDR3 length is 15 residues. Germline V gene data show CDR1 as SGHDT and CDR2 as YYEEEE. The V gene lost 3 bases and the J gene lost 1 base, with 10 bases spanning the gap. CDR3 DNA sequence: TGTGCCAGCAGCTCTACACCCCGGAACACCGGGGAGCTGTTTTTT. Its protein product is CASSSTPRNTGELFF. Variable domain in full (rest from reference TRBV5-6 and TRBJ2-2): DAGVTQSPTHLIKTRGQQVTLRCSPKSGHDTVSWYQQALGQGPQFIFQYYEEEERQRGNFPDRFSGHQFPNYSSELNVNALLLGDSALYLCASSSTPRNTGELFFGEGSRLTVL.